The 28 T cell receptor beta chains below all came from one sample that was sequenced in a study of regulatory T cells in long-lasting Graves disease. The authors built TCR beta libraries using iRepertoire HTBI primers and Arm-PCR of CDR3 regions. TCRdb redid the calling of the multiplex PCR reads with MiXCR, one entry per CDR3 protein. This table has roughly 380,000 distinct CDR3 sequences, about 16% appearing once. The time point was: newly diagnosed GD, antithyroid drugs for less than 3 months. The TCR library was made from RNA extracted from PBMCs. The material sequenced was peripheral blood mononuclear cells (PBMCs), taken at new diagnosis, from a patient treated with antithyroid drugs. Receptors originate from a female donor with Graves disease.

This clonotype occurred many times. This rearrangement joins TRBV19 to TRBJ1-1; D gene uncertain. The CDR3 spans 15 residues. CDR1 and CDR2 (germline): LNHDA, SQIVND (reference sequence). The V and J ends lost 1 base and 0 bases respectively, with 9 bases between them. This CDR3 is CASSIVRRLNTEAFF. Written as DNA, the CDR3 is TGTGCCAGTAGTATAGTCCGACGTTTGAACACTGAAGCTTTCTTT.

This clonotype was found many times. The chain recombines TRBV6-1 with TRBJ1-1, with 7 bases matching TRBD1. The CDR3 sequence is 14 residues long. The V gene end was trimmed by 8 bases and the J gene end by 1 base; junction bases not matched to a gene: 7. Germline assignment: CDR1 MNHNS and CDR2 SASEGT. CDR3 sequence (DNA): TGTGCCAGCCGGGGGGGACAGAAGAACACTGAAGCTTTCTTT. Translating gives CASRGGQKNTEAFF.

V and J are TRBV13 and TRBJ2-7, with D unresolved. Germline loops: CDR1 PRHDT, CDR2 FYEKMQ (reference sequence). V lost 5 bases and J 2 bases, leaving 13 bases between the germline ends. The CDR3 has 14 residues. The CDR3 nucleotides are TGTGCCAGCAGCCATCCATGGCGACCCTACGAGCAGTACTTC. Translation gives CASSHPWRPYEQYF.

This clonotype was seen ten or more times. Written as DNA, the CDR3 is TGCGCCAGCAGCCAAGTTACCATTGATCAGCCCCAGCATTTT. Translation gives CASSQVTIDQPQHF. The chain has TRBV4-3 and TRBJ1-5; D not resolved. CDR3 length: 14 residues. Trimming left V 1 base short and J 5 bases short, with 9 bases between. Germline assignment: CDR1 LGHNA and CDR2 YSLEER.

This clonotype was found many times. This chain uses TRBV7-9 with TRBJ2-1; D might be TRBD1 or TRBD2, each matching 5 bases. CDR3 length: 14 amino acids. Trimming took 5 bases from V and 8 from J, leaving 16 bases between them. Germline assignment: CDR1 SEHNR and CDR2 FQNEAQ (reference sequence). CDR3 amino acids: CASSPEGLGDEQFF. As DNA, the CDR3 is TGTGCCAGCAGCCCCGAGGGGCTAGGCGATGAGCAGTTCTTC.

This clonotype was picked up a small number of times. The genes are TRBV2 and TRBJ1-2, with 7 positions matching TRBD1. Germline V gene data show CDR1 as SNHLY and CDR2 as FYNNEI. V shed 6 bases and J 6 bases; nucleotides not matched to a gene: 10. This CDR3 has 14 residues. The CDR3 DNA follows: TGTGCCAGCAGCGTCCGATCGGGACAGCATGGCTACACCTTC. Protein sequence: CASSVRSGQHGYTF. The full variable domain, its missing parts supplied by reference TRBV2 and TRBJ1-2, is EPEVTQTPSHQVTQMGQEVILRCVPISNHLYFYWYRQILGQKVEFLVSFYNNEISEKSEIFDDQFSVERPDGSNFTLKIRSTKLEDSAMYFCASSVRSGQHGYTFGSGTRLTVV.

The chain has TRBV7-9 and TRBJ2-1, with D possibly TRBD1 on 6 matching bases. V dropped 5 bases and J dropped 4 bases, with 15 bases sitting between them. Germline lookup yields CDR1 SEHNR and CDR2 FQNEAQ (reference sequence). CDR3 length: 15 residues. The CDR3, as DNA: TGTGCCAGCAGCAGAGTGGGGGACAATTACAATGAGCAGTTCTTC. This codes for CASSRVGDNYNEQFF.

The rearrangement links TRBV25-1 to TRBJ1-2; D is undetermined. Germline V CDR1 and CDR2: MGHDK, SYGVNS. This CDR3 region has 12 residues. Trimming shortened V by 4 bases and J by 4 bases, and 7 bases separated the two germline ends. In DNA form, the CDR3 reads TGTGCCAGCAGTGTGGGTCCCTATGGCTACACCTTC. Its translation is CASSVGPYGYTF.

This clonotype showed up just a few times. The gene calls are TRBV3-1 and TRBJ2-2; the D is unclear. The V gene lost 3 bases and the J gene lost 3 bases, with 11 bases spanning the gap. The CDR3 runs to 15 residues. CDR1 is LGHDT and CDR2 is YNNKEL in the germline V gene (reference sequence). The CDR3 protein is CASSQWGSYTGELFF. Here the CDR3 DNA reads TGTGCCAGCAGCCAGTGGGGTTCCTACACCGGGGAGCTGTTTTTT. The variable domain in full, with the rest retrieved from reference TRBV3-1 and TRBJ2-2, is DTAVSQTPKYLVTQMGNDKSIKCEQNLGHDTMYWYKQDSKKFLKIMFSYNNKELIINETVPNRFSPKSPDKAHLNLHINSLELGDSAVYFCASSQWGSYTGELFFGEGSRLTVL.

This clonotype came up a few times. V usage is TRBV5-4 and J usage is TRBJ2-3, with TRBD1 as a possible D gene (5 bases). V was shortened by 4 bases and J by 4 bases, with 19 bases between the two germline ends. Germline CDR1 SGHNT, CDR2 YYREEE (reference sequence). CDR3 length: 16 amino acids. CDR3 in amino acids: CASSQGGMQASDTQYF. CDR3 nucleotide sequence: TGTGCCAGCAGCCAGGGTGGGATGCAAGCCTCAGATACGCAGTATTTT.

The chain carries TRBV27 and TRBJ1-2; no firm D call. The V gene's germline CDR1 is MNHEY and CDR2 SMNVEV (reference sequence). Trimming stripped 0 bases from V and 8 bases from J, with 10 bases between. The CDR3 spans 13 residues. This chain's CDR3 is CASSLSETQGYTF. The CDR3 bases are TGTGCCAGCAGTTTATCAGAGACGCAAGGCTACACCTTC.

V is TRBV7-9 and J is TRBJ2-2, with TRBD2 matching 14 bases. The CDR3 contains 18 residues. Looked up from germline, CDR1 is SEHNR and CDR2 is FQNEAQ (reference sequence). The ends lost 3 bases at V and 4 bases at J; junction bases unmatched: 7. Written as DNA, the CDR3 is TGTGCCAGCAGCTTTCGACTAGCGGGAGGGCGTCCCACCGGGGAGCTGTTTTTT. Translation gives CASSFRLAGGRPTGELFF.

The table lists this clonotype with many counts. The CDR3 coding sequence is TGTGCCAGTTATAATATTCCCCGGGACAGGGAGGGGTTTTGGCAGTTCTTC. Residues: CASYNIPRDREGFWQFF. The chain is built from TRBV19 and TRBJ2-1; 9 bases align to TRBD1. This CDR3 has 17 residues. V lost 8 bases to trimming and J lost 12 bases; unmatched junction nucleotides: 23. CDR1 and CDR2 from the germline V gene are LNHDA and SQIVND (reference sequence).

This clonotype was seen repeatedly, ten times or more. The chain recombines TRBV27 with TRBJ1-1; 11 bases agree with TRBD1. There are 14 residues in the CDR3. CDR1 and CDR2 from the germline V gene are MNHEY and SMNVEV (reference sequence). V lost 5 bases and J lost 4; bases outside the gene matches: 3. For the CDR3, the DNA is TGTGCCAGCAGTGGGGACAGGGGGGGCACTGAAGCTTTCTTT. Residues: CASSGDRGGTEAFF.

In this sample, this clonotype turned up a few times. The gene calls are TRBV6-1 and TRBJ1-1; TRBD1 matches at 7 bases. Germline loops: CDR1 MNHNS, CDR2 SASEGT. CDR3 length: 13 residues. Unmatched junction bases numbered 10, after V lost 5 bases and J lost 10 bases. CDR3: CASSQTGLSPAFF. The DNA for the CDR3 is TGTGCCAGCAGTCAGACAGGGTTGTCTCCAGCTTTCTTT.

This rearrangement joins TRBV7-3 to TRBJ2-3, with D possibly being TRBD2 (6 bases). CDR1 and CDR2 from the germline V gene are SGHTA and FQGTGA. CDR3 length: 19 amino acids. V gave up 1 base and J gave up 0 bases, with 20 bases separating them. CDR3 nucleotide sequence: TGTGCCAGCAGCTTAAAAGGGGCTCGGGGGTTGAGTAGCACAGATACGCAGTATTTT. Translated, it gives CASSLKGARGLSSTDTQYF.

This clonotype has just a few counts. The chain carries TRBV15 and TRBJ1-2; D unclear. The CDR3 length is 16 residues. The ends were cut back, 5 bases at V and 4 bases at J, with 20 bases in the middle. Germline assignment: CDR1 LNHNV and CDR2 YYDKDF (reference sequence). The CDR3 bases are TGTGCCACCAGCCGATACCCGGGAACACCTTCCTATGGCTACACCTTC. It is translated as CATSRYPGTPSYGYTF.

Ten or more counts support this clonotype. V gene TRBV27 combines with J gene TRBJ1-4, with D possibly TRBD1 on 5 matching bases. Germline V CDR1 and CDR2: MNHEY, SMNVEV (reference sequence). V was clipped by 5 bases and J by 8 bases, with 18 bases between them. The CDR3 spans 15 residues. CDR3 sequence: CASSGTGTLGEKLFF. Here the CDR3 DNA reads TGTGCCAGCAGTGGAACCGGGACCCTCGGGGAAAAACTGTTTTTT.

The chain joins TRBV6-1 to TRBJ2-6; TRBD1 is a possible D gene (6 bases). Trimming took 6 bases from V and 0 from J, leaving 27 bases between them. The CDR3 loop spans 21 amino acids. The germline V gene encodes CDR1 MNHNS and CDR2 SASEGT. Written as DNA, the CDR3 is TGTGCCAGCAGACCCACCAGGGGCGGACCCATGGGCGTCTCTGGGGCCAACGTCCTGACTTTC. This gives the protein CASRPTRGGPMGVSGANVLTF.

The rearrangement uses TRBV5-1 and TRBJ1-1; 7 nucleotides match TRBD1. The CDR3 spans 14 residues. Trimming removed 5 bases from V and 5 bases from J; junction bases left unmatched: 9. The germline CDR1 and CDR2 sequences are SGHRS and YFSETQ. CDR3 protein: CASRIGQAQTEAFF. The DNA for the CDR3 is TGCGCCAGCAGGATTGGACAGGCCCAAACTGAAGCTTTCTTT. The entire variable domain, with the rest obtained from reference TRBV5-1 and TRBJ1-1, is as follows: KAGVTQTPRYLIKTRGQQVTLSCSPISGHRSVSWYQQTPGQGLQFLFEYFSETQRNKGNFPGRFSGRQFSNSRSEMNVSTLELGDSALYLCASRIGQAQTEAFFGQGTRLTVV.

This clonotype was observed at least ten times. The V and J genes are TRBV27 and TRBJ2-1; no definite D call. Germline lookup yields CDR1 MNHEY and CDR2 SMNVEV (reference sequence). The CDR3 loop spans 14 amino acids. The V end lost 5 bases, the J end lost 8 bases, and 16 bases lay between the germline ends. CDR3 sequence reads: CASSPLAGNHEQFF. CDR3 coding DNA: TGTGCCAGCAGTCCCCTCGCAGGTAACCATGAGCAGTTCTTC.

This clonotype was seen at least ten times. V and J are TRBV7-9 and TRBJ2-2, with TRBD1 matching over 8 bases. The length of the CDR3 is 13 residues. Germline CDR1 SEHNR, CDR2 FQNEAQ (reference sequence). The trim removed 8 bases at V and 6 bases at J, leaving 5 bases unmatched. This CDR3 is CASRDRFSGELFF. For the CDR3, the DNA is TGTGCCAGCCGGGACAGGTTCTCCGGGGAGCTGTTTTTT.

This clonotype was seen ten or more times. This chain uses TRBV28 with TRBJ1-5, with 9 nucleotides matching TRBD1. Germline V gene data show CDR1 as MDHEN and CDR2 as SYDVKM. Unmatched junction bases numbered 7, after V lost 7 bases and J lost 3 bases. The CDR3 is 15 amino acids. In DNA form, the CDR3 reads TGTGCCAGCAACAATGACAGGGGGGACAATCAGCCCCAGCATTTT. This gives the protein CASNNDRGDNQPQHF.

This clonotype was recorded many times. The J gene is TRBJ1-1, the V gene TRBV6-2 or TRBV6-3, with D perhaps matching TRBD1 (6 bases). Trimming took 6 bases from V and 1 from J, leaving 15 bases between them. The CDR3 totals 15 residues. Germline CDR1 is MNHEY and CDR2 is SVGEGT. The CDR3 nucleotides are TGTGCCAGCAGCGCCCCGGACAGCTGGAACACTGAAGCTTTCTTT. It is translated as CASSAPDSWNTEAFF.

The rearrangement links TRBV5-4 to TRBJ2-3; no clear D. Germline V gives CDR1 SGHNT, CDR2 YYREEE (reference sequence). Between the trimmed V and J ends, which lost 2 bases and 4 bases, there was a span of 11 bases. The CDR3 spans 14 residues. CDR3 bases: TGTGCCAGCAGCTTAGGTAGCTCCTCAGATACGCAGTATTTT. It yields the protein CASSLGSSSDTQYF.

This clonotype was observed a handful of times. V and J are TRBV10-3 and TRBJ2-7; D may be TRBD1 (6 bases). Trimming took off 0 bases at V and 4 bases at J, with 13 bases between the two ends. Per germline, CDR1 ENHRY and CDR2 SYGVKD. CDR3 length: 15 residues. The CDR3 bases are TGTGCCATCAGTGAGTCGGCAGGGGAATGGTACGAGCAGTACTTC. Translated: CAISESAGEWYEQYF.

This clonotype has more than one count but fewer than ten. V and J are TRBV7-9 and TRBJ2-3, with 9 bases lining up with TRBD2. Trimming took 4 bases from V and 2 from J; bases not matched to a gene: 7. Germline V lookup: CDR1 SEHNR, CDR2 FQNEAQ (reference sequence). This CDR3 region has 16 residues. Written as DNA, the CDR3 is TGTGCCAGCAGCTCCCGCGGGGGGGAGACCACAGATACGCAGTATTTT. It yields the protein CASSSRGGETTDTQYF.

This chain connects TRBV6-1 to TRBJ1-2; 9 positions agree with TRBD1. The CDR3 is 16 amino acids. Trimming took 5 bases from V and 3 from J; bases not matched to a gene: 10. CDR1 is MNHNS and CDR2 is SASEGT in the germline V gene. The CDR3 DNA sequence: TGTGCCAGCAGTCCACTCGTCGGGACAGGGCACTATGGCTACACCTTC. Translated: CASSPLVGTGHYGYTF.